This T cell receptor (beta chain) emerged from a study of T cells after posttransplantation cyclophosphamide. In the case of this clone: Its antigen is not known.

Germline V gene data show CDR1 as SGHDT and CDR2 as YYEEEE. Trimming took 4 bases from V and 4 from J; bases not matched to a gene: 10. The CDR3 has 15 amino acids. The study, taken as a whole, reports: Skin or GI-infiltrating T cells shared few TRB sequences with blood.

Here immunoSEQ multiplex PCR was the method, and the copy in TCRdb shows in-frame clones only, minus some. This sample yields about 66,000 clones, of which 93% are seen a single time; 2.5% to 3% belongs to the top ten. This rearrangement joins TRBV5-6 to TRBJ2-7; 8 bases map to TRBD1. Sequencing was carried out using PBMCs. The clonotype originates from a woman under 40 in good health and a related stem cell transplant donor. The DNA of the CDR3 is TGTGCCAGCAGCAGGAAGACAGGGGTGAGTTACGAGCAGTACTTC. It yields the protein CASSRKTGVSYEQYF.